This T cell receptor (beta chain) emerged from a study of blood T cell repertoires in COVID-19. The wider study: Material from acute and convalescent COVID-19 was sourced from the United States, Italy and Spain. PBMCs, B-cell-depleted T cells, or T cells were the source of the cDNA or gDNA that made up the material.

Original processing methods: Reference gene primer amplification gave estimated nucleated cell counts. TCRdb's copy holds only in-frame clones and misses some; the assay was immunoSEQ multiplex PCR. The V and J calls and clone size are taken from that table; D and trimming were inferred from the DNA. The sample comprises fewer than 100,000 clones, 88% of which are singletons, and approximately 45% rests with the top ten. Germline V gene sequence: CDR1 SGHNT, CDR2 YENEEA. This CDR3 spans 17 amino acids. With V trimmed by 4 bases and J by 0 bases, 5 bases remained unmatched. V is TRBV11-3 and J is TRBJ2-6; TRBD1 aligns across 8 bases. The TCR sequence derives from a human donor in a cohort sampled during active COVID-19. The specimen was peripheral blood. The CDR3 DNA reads TGTGCCAGCAGCTCCGGGACAGGAAACTCTGGGGCCAACGTCCTGACTTTC. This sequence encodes CASSSGTGNSGANVLTF.